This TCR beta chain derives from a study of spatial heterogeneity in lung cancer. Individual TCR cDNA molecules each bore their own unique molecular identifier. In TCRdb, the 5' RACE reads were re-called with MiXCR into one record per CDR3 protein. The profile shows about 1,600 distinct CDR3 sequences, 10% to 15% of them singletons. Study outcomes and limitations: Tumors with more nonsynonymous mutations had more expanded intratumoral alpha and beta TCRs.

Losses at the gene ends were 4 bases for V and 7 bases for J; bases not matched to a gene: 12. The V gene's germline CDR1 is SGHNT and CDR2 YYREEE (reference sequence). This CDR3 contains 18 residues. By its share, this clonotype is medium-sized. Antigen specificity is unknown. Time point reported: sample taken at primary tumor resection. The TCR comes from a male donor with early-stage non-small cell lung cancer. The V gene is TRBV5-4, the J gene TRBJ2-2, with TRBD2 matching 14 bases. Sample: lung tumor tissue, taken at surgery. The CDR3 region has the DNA TGTGCCAGCAGCCCAAGACTAGCGGGAGGGCCGTTTGGCGGGGAGCTGTTTTTT. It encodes CASSPRLAGGPFGGELFF.